This TCR beta chain was identified in a study of blood T cell repertoires in COVID-19. Study context: Whether acute or convalescent, the COVID-19 samples came from the United States, Italy and Spain. The cDNA or gDNA used as material had been derived from T cells, B-cell-depleted T cells, or PBMCs.

The CDR3 length is 16 residues. V shed 0 bases and J 2 bases; nucleotides not matched to a gene: 6. Germline CDR1 is SGHRS and CDR2 is YFSETQ. The authors' processing: Estimation of nucleated cell counts relied on the amplification of reference gene primers. TCRdb's table, derived via immunoSEQ multiplex PCR, lists solely in-frame clones and lacks some. That table furnishes V, J and clone size, whereas the DNA furnished D and trimming. The data show roughly 73,000 clones, roughly 79% seen once. The sequencing sample was made of peripheral blood. The clonotype was recovered from a man aged 65-85 years with acute or convalescent COVID-19. The gene calls are TRBV5-1 and TRBJ2-5, with 8 nucleotides matching TRBD2. The DNA of the CDR3 is TGCGCCAGCAGCTTGGCCGATCCTAGCGGGCAAGAGACCCAGTACTTC. It translates to CASSLADPSGQETQYF.